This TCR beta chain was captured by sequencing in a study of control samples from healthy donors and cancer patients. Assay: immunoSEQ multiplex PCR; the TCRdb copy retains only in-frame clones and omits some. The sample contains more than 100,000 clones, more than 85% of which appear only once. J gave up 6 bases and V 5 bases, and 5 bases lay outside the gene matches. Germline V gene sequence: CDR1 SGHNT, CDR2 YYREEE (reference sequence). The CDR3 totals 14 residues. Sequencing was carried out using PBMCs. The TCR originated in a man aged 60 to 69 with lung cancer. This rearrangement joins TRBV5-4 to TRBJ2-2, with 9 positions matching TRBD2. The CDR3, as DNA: TGTGCCAGCAGAGGGGGACTAGCTCCCGGGGAGCTGTTTTTT. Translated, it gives CASRGGLAPGELFF.